The rows below give T cell receptor beta chains drawn from one sample of a study of control samples from healthy donors and cancer patients. Measured with immunoSEQ multiplex PCR; TCRdb has only the in-frame clones, and not every one. The table records about 180,000 clones, around 90% of them present only once. The sequencing input was blood. Every receptor here comes from a woman aged 45-65 years in good health. The CDR3 runs from the conserved cysteine through the conserved F or W. A D gene is named only where the DNA matches it firmly. A row's size may be missing; if present it is once, few, many or a size class.

abundance,d_gene,j_gene,v_gene,CDR3aa,CDR3nt
-,TRBD2,TRBJ2-1,TRBV10-3,CAISGTSGRATLGQFF,TGTGCCATCAGTGGGACTAGCGGGAGGGCTACCTTGGGGCAGTTCTTC
-,-,TRBJ2-7,TRBV10-3,CATSTSPSSSEQYF,TGTGCCACCTCGACTAGTCCAAGTTCTAGCGAGCAGTACTTC
-,-,TRBJ1-1,TRBV25-1,CASRLGGASAEAFF,TGTGCCAGCAGATTGGGGGGGGCGTCGGCTGAAGCTTTCTTT
-,-,TRBJ2-7,TRBV6-6,CASTTRDKSYEQYF,TGTGCCAGCACCACCCGAGACAAGTCCTACGAGCAGTACTTC
-,-,TRBJ1-5,TRBV28,CASSQTGSLNQPQHF,TGTGCCAGCAGTCAAACAGGGTCCCTCAATCAGCCCCAGCATTTT
-,-,TRBJ1-4,TRBV27,CASSLVFATNEKLFF,TGTGCCAGCAGTTTAGTGTTCGCAACTAATGAAAAACTGTTTTTT
-,-,TRBJ2-1,TRBV20-1,CSASKNEQFF,TGCAGTGCTAGTAAGAATGAGCAGTTCTTC
-,TRBD1,TRBJ1-1,TRBV18,CASSPRQGAEGTEAFF,TGTGCCAGCTCACCTAGACAGGGGGCTGAGGGCACTGAAGCTTTCTTT
-,-,TRBJ1-6,TRBV6-2/TRBV6-3,CASSYGESPLHF,TGTGCCAGCAGTTACGGGGAATCACCCCTCCACTTT
-,TRBD2,TRBJ2-3,TRBV13,CASSLGLAGVRRTDTQYF,TGTGCCAGCAGCTTAGGTCTAGCGGGAGTCAGGCGCACAGATACGCAGTATTTT
-,-,TRBJ1-5,TRBV4-1,CASSQESGASNQPQHF,TGCGCCAGCAGCCAAGAGTCAGGGGCGAGCAATCAGCCCCAGCATTTT
-,TRBD2,TRBJ2-1,TRBV4-3,CASSQGTGGYNEQFF,TGCGCCAGCAGCCAAGGAACGGGGGGGTACAATGAGCAGTTCTTC
-,TRBD2,TRBJ2-5,TRBV4-1,CASSQVVAGVTQYF,TGCGCCAGCAGCCAAGTGGTAGCGGGGGTGACCCAGTACTTC
-,TRBD2,TRBJ2-5,TRBV4-1,CASSQANQRGETQYF,TGCGCCAGCAGCCAAGCTAACCAGCGGGGAGAGACCCAGTACTTC
-,-,TRBJ1-1,TRBV27,CASSRDPGVTEAFF,TGTGCCAGCAGCCGAGACCCTGGGGTCACTGAAGCTTTCTTT
-,-,TRBJ2-1,TRBV28,CASSSTGRGNEQFF,TGTGCCAGCAGTTCGACAGGGAGGGGCAATGAGCAGTTCTTC
-,-,TRBJ1-3,TRBV12-3/TRBV12-4,CASDGGGGNTIYF,TGTGCCAGCGATGGGGGGGGTGGAAACACCATATATTTT
-,-,TRBJ1-6,TRBV4-1,CASSQDPSPPLHF,TGCGCCAGCAGCCAAGACCCTAGCCCACCCCTCCACTTT
once,-,TRBJ1-4,TRBV9,CASIGYPMGEKLFF,TGTGCCAGCATCGGATACCCAATGGGGGAAAAACTGTTTTTT
-,-,TRBJ1-1,TRBV5-1,CASSLGVDLNTEAFF,TGCGCCAGCAGCTTGGGTGTGGACTTGAACACTGAAGCTTTCTTT
-,-,TRBJ1-2,TRBV6-5,CASSSTLYGYTF,TGTGCCAGCAGTTCGACGCTATATGGCTACACCTTC
once,-,TRBJ1-5,TRBV19,CASSISMGSGISNQPQHF,TGTGCCAGTAGTATTTCCATGGGAAGTGGGATTAGCAATCAGCCCCAGCATTTT
-,-,TRBJ2-5,TRBV6-5,CASSSSRGETQYF,TGTGCCAGCAGCTCGAGCAGGGGAGAGACCCAGTACTTC
-,-,TRBJ2-5,TRBV5-1,CASSLDPKTQYF,TGCGCCAGCAGCTTGGACCCAAAGACCCAGTACTTC